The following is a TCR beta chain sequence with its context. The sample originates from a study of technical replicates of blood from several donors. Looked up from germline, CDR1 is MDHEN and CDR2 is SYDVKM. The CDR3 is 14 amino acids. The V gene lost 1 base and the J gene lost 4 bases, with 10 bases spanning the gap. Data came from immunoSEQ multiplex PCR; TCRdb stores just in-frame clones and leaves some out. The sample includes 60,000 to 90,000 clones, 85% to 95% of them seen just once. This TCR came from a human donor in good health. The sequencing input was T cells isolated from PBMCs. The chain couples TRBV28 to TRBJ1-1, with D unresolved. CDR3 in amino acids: CASSLSRGPTEAFF. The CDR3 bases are TGTGCCAGCAGTTTATCCCGAGGCCCCACTGAAGCTTTCTTT.